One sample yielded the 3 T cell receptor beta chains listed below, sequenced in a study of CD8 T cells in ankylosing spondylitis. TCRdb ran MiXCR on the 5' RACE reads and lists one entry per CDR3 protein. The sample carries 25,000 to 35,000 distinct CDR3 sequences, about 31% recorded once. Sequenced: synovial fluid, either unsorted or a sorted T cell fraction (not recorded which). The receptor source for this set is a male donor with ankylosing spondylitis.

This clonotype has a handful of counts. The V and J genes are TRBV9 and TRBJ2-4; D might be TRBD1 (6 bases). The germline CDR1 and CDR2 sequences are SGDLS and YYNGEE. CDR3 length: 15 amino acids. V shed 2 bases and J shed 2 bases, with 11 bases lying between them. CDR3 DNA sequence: TGTGCCAGCAGCGTGGGCAGGGGAACCAAAAACATTCAGTACTTC. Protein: CASSVGRGTKNIQYF.

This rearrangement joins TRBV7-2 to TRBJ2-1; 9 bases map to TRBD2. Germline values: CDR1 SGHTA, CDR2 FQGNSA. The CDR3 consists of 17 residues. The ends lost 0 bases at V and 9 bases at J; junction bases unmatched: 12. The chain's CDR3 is CASSLALGSGSRSEQFF. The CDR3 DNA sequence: TGTGCCAGCAGCTTAGCGTTAGGTAGCGGGAGTAGGAGTGAGCAGTTCTTC.

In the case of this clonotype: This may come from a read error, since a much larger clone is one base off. CDR3 region: CASIPEGSYNEQFF. In nucleotides, the CDR3 is TGTGCCAGCATCCCGGAGGGTTCCTACAATGAGCAGTTCTTC. The chain couples TRBV5-4 to TRBJ2-1, with a possible D match to TRBD2 (6 bases). The germline V gene has CDR1 SGHNT and CDR2 YYREEE (reference sequence). CDR3 length: 14 amino acids. V was pared by 6 bases and J by 1 base, with 11 bases between. Supplemented by reference TRBV5-4 and TRBJ2-1, the full variable domain reads ETGVTQSPTHLIKTRGQQVTLRCSSQSGHNTVSWYQQALGQGPQFIFQYYREEENGRGNFPPRFSGLQFPNYSSELNVNALELDDSALYLCASIPEGSYNEQFFGPGTRLTVL.